Listed here are 5 T cell receptor beta chains from one sample, sequenced in a study of CD8 T cells in ankylosing spondylitis. Study outcomes and limitations: Roughly eight highly homologous variants formed a TCR beta motif that appeared characteristic of ankylosing spondylitis blood.

Their antigens remain unidentified. Via MiXCR, TCRdb re-called the 5' RACE reads, giving one row per CDR3 protein. The profile shows more than 600,000 distinct CDR3 sequences, 15% to 20% of them singletons. The material sequenced was blood, either unsorted or a sorted T cell fraction (not recorded which). The receptors derive from a male donor with ankylosing spondylitis.

J is TRBJ2-1 and V is TRBV20-1, with D possibly matching TRBD2 (6 bases). Germline values: CDR1 DFQATT, CDR2 SNEGSKA (reference sequence). The CDR3 runs to 15 residues. Trimming took off 6 bases at V and 4 bases at J, with 19 bases between the two ends. The CDR3, as DNA: TGCAGTGCCACAACCTCGTGGGGGACTTACAATGAGCAGTTCTTC. It translates to CSATTSWGTYNEQFF.

This clonotype was observed many times. V is TRBV6-1 and J is TRBJ2-2, with 11 positions matching TRBD2. Germline loops: CDR1 MNHNS, CDR2 SASEGT. Losses at the gene ends were 5 bases for V and 4 bases for J; bases not matched to a gene: 3. The CDR3 covers 15 residues. Here the CDR3 reads CASSRLAGGTGELFF. CDR3 coding DNA: TGTGCCAGCAGTAGGCTAGCGGGGGGCACCGGGGAGCTGTTTTTT.

This clonotype showed up just a few times. The rearrangement joins TRBV4-1 to TRBJ2-1; weak D call: TRBD2 (6 bases). The CDR3 is 15 amino acids. The germline V gene has CDR1 MGHRA and CDR2 YSYEKL. Trimming cost V 5 bases and J 8 bases, with 19 bases left between them. The CDR3 nucleotides are TGCGCCAGCAGCTTGCAAGGACTAAAAGGGGATGAGCAGTTCTTC. This encodes CASSLQGLKGDEQFF.

This clonotype showed up many times. The V and J genes are TRBV20-1 and TRBJ1-5; D call uncertain. V was clipped by 1 base and J by 0 bases, with 10 bases between them. Looked up from germline, CDR1 is DFQATT and CDR2 is SNEGSKA (reference sequence). The length of the CDR3 is 15 residues. The CDR3 DNA follows: TGCAGTGCTAGAGGGCTAGGGAATAGCAATCAGCCCCAGCATTTT. Encoded protein: CSARGLGNSNQPQHF.

This clonotype was counted a few times. V and J are TRBV29-1 and TRBJ2-5; a possible D gene is TRBD2 (6 bases). Trimming stripped 4 bases from V and 2 bases from J, with 14 bases between. This CDR3 contains 14 residues. Germline lookup yields CDR1 SQVTM and CDR2 ANQGSEA. In DNA, the CDR3 is TGCAGCGTTGTTATTAGCGGAGTACAAGAGACCCAGTACTTC. This translates into CSVVISGVQETQYF.